The 14 T cell receptor beta chains below all came from one sample that was sequenced in a study of technical replicates of blood from several donors. TCRdb's table, derived via immunoSEQ multiplex PCR, lists solely in-frame clones and lacks some. The sample shows 84,000 or so clones, just over 90% of them seen only once. The sample comprised T cells isolated from PBMCs. The receptors shown here come from a human donor in good health.

This chain uses TRBV18 with TRBJ2-5, with a weak D call TRBD1 (5 bases). V was shortened by 4 bases and J by 5 bases, with 14 bases between the two germline ends. CDR3 length: 14 amino acids. Germline assignment: CDR1 KGHSH and CDR2 LQKENI. The CDR3 protein is CASSQGIGWETQYF. In DNA form, the CDR3 reads TGTGCCAGCTCACAGGGGATCGGATGGGAGACCCAGTACTTC.

The chain employs TRBV5-1 and TRBJ2-5, with TRBD1 as a possible D gene (5 bases). The CDR3 covers 15 residues. CDR1 and CDR2 (germline): SGHRS, YFSETQ. Between the trimmed V and J ends, which lost 5 bases and 5 bases, there was a span of 19 bases. The CDR3 DNA is TGCGCCAGCAGAGAACGCAGGGCCTTCCGGGAGACCCAGTACTTC. Amino acid sequence: CASRERRAFRETQYF.

The rearrangement joins TRBV18 to TRBJ2-4, with 8 nucleotides matching TRBD1. This CDR3 contains 15 residues. V lost 4 bases to trimming and J lost 7 bases; unmatched junction nucleotides: 9. Germline CDR1 and CDR2: KGHSH and LQKENI. CDR3 coding DNA: TGTGCCAGCTCACTAGGACAGGGTGGGATTAACATTCAGTACTTC. Translation gives CASSLGQGGINIQYF.

V usage is TRBV5-4 and J usage is TRBJ2-6, with TRBD2 as a possible D gene (6 bases). The CDR3 sequence is 17 residues long. V lost 4 bases, J lost 0 bases, and 14 bases lay in between. Germline V gene data show CDR1 as SGHNT and CDR2 as YYREEE (reference sequence). The CDR3 loop is CASSGGTASSGANVLTF. The CDR3 bases are TGTGCCAGCAGCGGCGGGACGGCCAGCTCTGGGGCCAACGTCCTGACTTTC.

The rearrangement links TRBV10-3 to TRBJ1-2, with 7 bases fitting TRBD1. The CDR3 is made up of 18 amino acids. V was clipped by 0 bases and J by 7 bases; unmatched bases: 17. Germline V CDR1 and CDR2: ENHRY, SYGVKD. CDR3 region: CAISESALTRQGRGGYTF. CDR3 nucleotides: TGTGCCATCAGTGAGTCCGCATTGACCCGACAGGGAAGAGGTGGCTACACCTTC.

The rearrangement links TRBV6-5 to TRBJ2-7, with 9 bases matching TRBD1. Germline V gene lookup returns CDR1 MNHEY and CDR2 SVGAGI. This CDR3 is built from 14 residues. V dropped 2 bases and J dropped 3; count of bases not matched to a gene: 2. The CDR3 nucleotides read TGTGCCAGCAGTTACGGACAGGGGATCTACGAGCAGTACTTC. Amino acid sequence: CASSYGQGIYEQYF.

This chain links TRBV5-1 with TRBJ2-3, with a tentative D call TRBD2 (6 bases). Germline assignment: CDR1 SGHRS and CDR2 YFSETQ. The length of the CDR3 is 15 residues. V lost 7 bases and J 4 bases, leaving 19 bases between the germline ends. The DNA for the CDR3 is TGCGCCAGCTCTACTGGGGGGAGGCGGGCAGATACGCAGTATTTT. Translating gives CASSTGGRRADTQYF. The variable domain in full, with the rest retrieved from reference TRBV5-1 and TRBJ2-3, is KAGVTQTPRYLIKTRGQQVTLSCSPISGHRSVSWYQQTPGQGLQFLFEYFSETQRNKGNFPGRFSGRQFSNSRSEMNVSTLELGDSALYLCASSTGGRRADTQYFGPGTRLTVL.

This sequence joins TRBV7-7 and TRBJ2-5; 8 bases map to TRBD1. Germline lookup yields CDR1 SSHAT and CDR2 FNYEAQ (reference sequence). V lost 3 bases and J lost 5; bases outside the gene matches: 2. This CDR3 spans 13 amino acids. The CDR3 DNA is TGTGCCAGCAGCTTGACAGGGGAGGAGACCCAGTACTTC. Its protein is CASSLTGEETQYF.

This clone was recorded only once. The chain links TRBV13 to TRBJ2-2; TRBD1 aligns across 11 bases. The germline gives CDR1 PRHDT, CDR2 FYEKMQ (reference sequence). J gave up 7 bases and V 2 bases, and 9 bases lay outside the gene matches. The CDR3 has 17 residues. The CDR3 reads CASSLRSGTGGNGELFF. The CDR3 DNA reads as TGTGCCAGCAGCTTAAGGTCCGGGACAGGGGGGAACGGGGAGCTGTTTTTT.

The chain uses TRBV11-2 and TRBJ1-1; TRBD1 matches at 9 bases. The CDR3 has 15 residues. V was clipped by 5 bases and J by 7 bases; unmatched bases: 11. Germline CDR1 reads SGHAT; CDR2 reads FQNNGV. CDR3 nucleotide sequence: TGTGCCAGCAGCGAACCCGGGACAGGGCGAGATGAAGCTTTCTTT. Amino acids: CASSEPGTGRDEAFF.

This clone appeared a few times. The V gene is TRBV11-2, the J gene TRBJ2-4; TRBD2 matches at 12 bases. Germline assignment: CDR1 SGHAT and CDR2 FQNNGV. After removal of 5 bases from V and 0 bases from J, the junction contained 5 bases not matched to a gene. The CDR3 runs to 17 residues. CDR3 in amino acids: CASSSGLAGSAKNIQYF. In DNA form, the CDR3 reads TGTGCCAGCAGCAGCGGACTAGCGGGATCAGCCAAAAACATTCAGTACTTC.

The V and J genes are TRBV7-3 and TRBJ1-1; D remains unclear. The CDR3 consists of 15 residues. With 0 bases removed from V and 1 base from J, the gap between germline ends came to 9 bases. Germline loops: CDR1 SGHTA, CDR2 FQGTGA. CDR3 region: CASSLTGQENTEAFF. As DNA, the CDR3 is TGTGCCAGCAGCTTAACTGGGCAGGAGAACACTGAAGCTTTCTTT.

This sequence joins TRBV28 and TRBJ2-1; D is perhaps TRBD1 (6 bases). Germline loops: CDR1 MDHEN, CDR2 SYDVKM. Trimming took 2 bases from V and 9 from J, leaving 11 bases between them. The CDR3 length is 13 residues. CDR3 sequence (DNA): TGTGCCAGCAGTTTAAGGGGGTTTATTGAGCAGTTCTTC. Its translation: CASSLRGFIEQFF.

This clone appeared a single time. The chain links TRBV4-1 to TRBJ2-7, with 10 bases identical to TRBD1. CDR3 length: 15 amino acids. Germline V gene sequence: CDR1 MGHRA, CDR2 YSYEKL. The J segment lost 4 bases and the V segment lost 3 bases, leaving 6 bases of the junction unmatched. DNA for the CDR3: TGCGCCAGCAGCCAGGGACAGGGGAGCCGTTACGAGCAGTACTTC. Translating it yields CASSQGQGSRYEQYF.